The 30 T cell receptor beta chains in this list originate from one sample, sequenced in a study of blood T cell repertoires in COVID-19 (dated by TCRdb to 2018 to 2021). Library preparation used the immunoSEQ multiplex PCR assay. TCRdb holds this immuneACCESS table with in-frame rearrangements only. Some clones are missing; in checked studies, unresolved V genes explain under half, and the rest has no known cause. This sample gives about 240,000 clones in total; 85% to 90% of them show up just once. The biggest ten clones account for roughly a tenth of the sample. The source material was peripheral blood. The receptors originated from a woman aged 45-65 years with COVID-19, enrolled during active disease.

J is TRBJ1-2 and V is TRBV4-1; 11 positions match TRBD1. The junction had 9 bases not matched to a gene; V was cut back by 4 bases and J by 5 bases. This CDR3 comprises 16 residues. Germline lookup yields CDR1 MGHRA and CDR2 YSYEKL. As DNA, the CDR3 is TGCGCCAGCAGCCCTTTATTGGGACAGGGGGAGTATGGCTACACCTTC. Protein product: CASSPLLGQGEYGYTF.

This chain links TRBV5-5 with TRBJ2-2, with 8 bases aligning to TRBD1. Germline V CDR1 and CDR2: SGHKS, YYEKEE (reference sequence). V was pared by 2 bases and J by 5 bases, with 5 bases of the junction left unmatched. CDR3 size: 15 residues. CDR3 region: CASSFRQGATGELFF. The CDR3, as DNA: TGTGCCAGCAGCTTCAGGCAGGGGGCAACCGGGGAGCTGTTTTTT.

This clone was observed a single time. The CDR3 nucleotides read TGTGCCAGCAGTTATGGAGTGGGGAGGCTGAACACTGAAGCTTTCTTT. Translation gives CASSYGVGRLNTEAFF. This chain connects TRBV6-6 to TRBJ1-1; D call uncertain. V shed 3 bases and J shed 0 bases, with 14 bases lying between them. Germline lookup yields CDR1 MNHNY and CDR2 SVGAGI (reference sequence). The CDR3 sequence is 16 residues long.

This chain connects TRBV19 to TRBJ2-4; the match to TRBD2 covers 7 bases. V lost 2 bases and J lost 6; bases outside the gene matches: 7. Germline assignment: CDR1 LNHDA and CDR2 SQIVND (reference sequence). This CDR3 is 15 amino acids long. The CDR3 nucleotides read TGTGCCAGTAGTATACGCGGGGGAAGCTCAAACATTCAGTACTTC. Translation: CASSIRGGSSNIQYF. Supplemented by reference TRBV19 and TRBJ2-4, the full variable domain reads DGGITQSPKYLFRKEGQNVTLSCEQNLNHDAMYWYRQDPGQGLRLIYYSQIVNDFQKGDIAEGYSVSREKKESFPLTVTSAQKNPTAFYLCASSIRGGSSNIQYFGAGTRLSVL.

The rearrangement uses TRBV10-2 and TRBJ2-7, with D unclear. Per germline, CDR1 WSHSY and CDR2 SAAADI. V was trimmed by 7 bases and J by 1 base, leaving 23 bases between them. The CDR3 loop spans 17 amino acids. The CDR3 DNA reads TGCGCCAGCAACCGGAGCTACACGTTAATACTTTCCTACGAGCAGTACTTC. Amino acids: CASNRSYTLILSYEQYF.

The genes are TRBV6-5 and TRBJ1-2, with D hard to call. V was cut by 2 bases and J by 4 bases, with 17 bases left in between. Germline V gene data show CDR1 as MNHEY and CDR2 as SVGAGI. The CDR3 covers 16 residues. The CDR3 protein is CASSYEVGGVGYGYTF. The CDR3 DNA reads TGTGCCAGCAGTTACGAAGTGGGCGGGGTTGGCTATGGCTACACCTTC.

This sequence joins TRBV4-1 and TRBJ1-3, with D possibly being TRBD1 (5 bases). Germline CDR1 MGHRA, CDR2 YSYEKL. The CDR3 runs 17 residues. Deletions cut 0 bases from V and 2 bases from J, with 14 bases between. CDR3 nucleotides: TGCGCCAGCAGCCAAGATCCTAATCGGGGGACTGGAAACACCATATATTTT. Protein sequence: CASSQDPNRGTGNTIYF.

The V call is TRBV15, the J call TRBJ2-1; 9 positions agree with TRBD2. The CDR3 loop spans 14 amino acids. The J segment lost 7 bases and the V segment lost 3 bases, leaving 4 bases of the junction unmatched. From germline, CDR1 is LNHNV and CDR2 YYDKDF (reference sequence). CDR3 nucleotide sequence: TGTGCCACCAGCAGGCGGGGGGGCAGGAATGAGCAGTTCTTC. This translates into CATSRRGGRNEQFF.

This clone was counted between two and nine times. The chain is built from TRBV4-1 and TRBJ1-5; possible D gene TRBD1, 6 bases. Trimming removed 5 bases from V and 7 bases from J, with 24 bases in between. This CDR3 contains 17 residues. Germline loops: CDR1 MGHRA, CDR2 YSYEKL. The CDR3 DNA sequence: TGCGCCAGCAGCAGGATACCGAACCGGTCAGGGGACCAGCCCCAGCATTTT. Protein sequence: CASSRIPNRSGDQPQHF.

The chain uses TRBV19 and TRBJ1-1; 8 nucleotides match TRBD1. The V gene end was trimmed by 5 bases and the J gene end by 8 bases; junction bases not matched to a gene: 10. Germline V gene data show CDR1 as LNHDA and CDR2 as SQIVND (reference sequence). The CDR3 loop spans 14 amino acids. CDR3 region: CASSASRDRIEAFF. Written as DNA, the CDR3 is TGTGCCAGTAGTGCCTCTCGGGACAGGATCGAAGCTTTCTTT.

The rearrangement links TRBV24-1 to TRBJ2-5; possibly TRBD1 for D (6 bases). The length of the CDR3 is 15 residues. Germline CDR1 KGHDR, CDR2 SFDVKD. Trimming left V 4 bases short and J 8 bases short, with 19 bases between. The CDR3 DNA sequence: TGTGCCACCAGTGACCCTCGGGCAGGGGCCATAACCCAGTACTTC. It codes for CATSDPRAGAITQYF.

The CDR3: CASSLVAGGHDEQFF. The DNA for the CDR3 is TGTGCCAGCAGCTTGGTAGCGGGGGGGCACGATGAGCAGTTCTTC. The chain carries TRBV5-6 and TRBJ2-1, with TRBD2 matching over 11 bases. The CDR3 sequence is 15 residues long. From germline, CDR1 is SGHDT and CDR2 YYEEEE. The ends lost 0 bases at V and 8 bases at J; junction bases unmatched: 4. Filled out from reference TRBV5-6 and TRBJ2-1, the complete variable domain reads DAGVTQSPTHLIKTRGQQVTLRCSPKSGHDTVSWYQQALGQGPQFIFQYYEEEERQRGNFPDRFSGHQFPNYSSELNVNALLLGDSALYLCASSLVAGGHDEQFFGPGTRLTVL.

The gene calls are TRBV25-1 and TRBJ2-1, with TRBD2 matching 8 bases. J gave up 7 bases and V 7 bases, and 12 bases lay outside the gene matches. Germline V gene data show CDR1 as MGHDK and CDR2 as SYGVNS. The CDR3 has 15 residues. The CDR3 is CASTTRGGRLNEQFF. CDR3 DNA: TGTGCCAGCACCACCCGGGGGGGCAGATTAAATGAGCAGTTCTTC.

The chain carries TRBV9 and TRBJ2-1, with 12 bases identical to TRBD2. The CDR3 extends over 17 amino acids. The trim removed 2 bases at V and 4 bases at J, leaving 7 bases unmatched. The germline V gene encodes CDR1 SGDLS and CDR2 YYNGEE. The CDR3 sequence is CASSVSTSGGFYNEQFF. DNA for the CDR3: TGTGCCAGCAGCGTCTCGACTAGCGGGGGTTTTTACAATGAGCAGTTCTTC.

This sequence joins TRBV7-6 and TRBJ2-1, with D possibly being TRBD2 (7 bases). Trimming took 1 base from V and 2 from J, leaving 18 bases between them. The CDR3 consists of 18 residues. Germline assignment: CDR1 SGHVS and CDR2 FNYEAQ. CDR3 coding DNA: TGTGCCAGCAGCTTAGTTGCGGGGGCTTTTAAGACCTACAATGAGCAGTTCTTC. Translating gives CASSLVAGAFKTYNEQFF.

In this sample, this clone turned up once. This CDR3 is CASSQKQGWYGYTF. The CDR3 region has the DNA TGTGCCAGCAGCCAAAAACAGGGGTGGTATGGCTACACCTTC. The rearrangement uses TRBV13 and TRBJ1-2, with 7 bases lining up with TRBD1. The CDR3 consists of 14 residues. Germline V gives CDR1 PRHDT, CDR2 FYEKMQ (reference sequence). V lost 5 bases and J lost 5; bases outside the gene matches: 8.

The V and J genes are TRBV11-2 and TRBJ2-1; D may be TRBD1 (6 bases). The CDR3 covers 16 residues. Germline loops: CDR1 SGHAT, CDR2 FQNNGV. V was clipped by 5 bases and J by 7 bases, with 21 bases between them. The CDR3 nucleotides are TGTGCCAGCAGCCCATCCCCCCCACAGGGCCGGAATGAGCAGTTCTTC. Its translation: CASSPSPPQGRNEQFF.

This clone was seen a single time. V and J are TRBV24-1 and TRBJ1-3; TRBD1 matches at 7 bases. V lost 5 bases and J lost 0; bases outside the gene matches: 3. Germline CDR1 reads KGHDR; CDR2 reads SFDVKD. The length of the CDR3 is 15 residues. CDR3 coding DNA: TGTGCCACCAGTGGGGACAGTCTCTCTGGAAACACCATATATTTT. The encoded protein is CATSGDSLSGNTIYF.

This clone came up many times. The same CDR3 arises from other DNA sequences in this sample as well. The rearrangement links TRBV9 to TRBJ1-6; no reliable D call. There are 15 residues in the CDR3. Germline V gene lookup returns CDR1 SGDLS and CDR2 YYNGEE. With 4 bases removed from V and 0 bases from J, the gap between germline ends came to 8 bases. CDR3 DNA: TGTGCCAGCAGCCCTGCGGGCTCCTATAATTCACCCCTCCACTTT. It yields the protein CASSPAGSYNSPLHF.

The V and J genes are TRBV27 and TRBJ1-2; the match to TRBD1 covers 8 bases. With V trimmed by 7 bases and J by 4 bases, 8 bases remained unmatched. The CDR3 extends over 14 amino acids. Looked up from germline, CDR1 is MNHEY and CDR2 is SMNVEV (reference sequence). In nucleotides, the CDR3 is TGTGCCAGCAATCCGGGACAGGCACCCTATGGCTACACCTTC. Encoded protein: CASNPGQAPYGYTF.

In DNA, the CDR3 is TGTGCCGGGGCCAGAGGGGGCGTAGAGACCCAGTACTTC. Encoded protein: CAGARGGVETQYF. V gene TRBV6-1 combines with J gene TRBJ2-5; 7 bases map to TRBD1. Per the germline V gene, CDR1 is MNHNS and CDR2 is SASEGT. CDR3 length: 13 amino acids. V shed 11 bases, J shed 4 bases, and the junction held 10 bases outside the gene matches.

This clone was counted once. The chain couples TRBV3-1 (or the pseudogene TRBV3-2) to TRBJ2-3; 11 bases line up with TRBD1. Per germline, CDR1 LGHDT and CDR2 YNNKEL (reference sequence). This CDR3 has 18 residues. With V trimmed by 0 bases and J by 2 bases, 7 bases remained unmatched. CDR3 residues: CASSQERDRGGDTDTQYF. CDR3 bases: TGTGCCAGCAGCCAAGAAAGGGACAGGGGGGGGGACACAGATACGCAGTATTTT.

The V call is TRBV7-2, the J call TRBJ1-2, with unresolved D. Trimming stripped 7 bases from V and 0 bases from J, with 15 bases between. There are 15 residues in the CDR3. Per germline, CDR1 SGHTA and CDR2 FQGNSA. The DNA of the CDR3 is TGTGCCAGCACCCTAGGAATGCCTTCTAACTATGGCTACACCTTC. Protein: CASTLGMPSNYGYTF.

The chain carries TRBV11-3 and TRBJ2-3; a weak D match, TRBD1 (5 bases). The CDR3 extends over 14 amino acids. Deletions cut 5 bases from V and 4 bases from J, with 13 bases between. Germline V gene data show CDR1 as SGHNT and CDR2 as YENEEA. The chain's CDR3 is CASSQGPGSDTQYF. The CDR3 DNA sequence: TGTGCCAGCAGCCAAGGACCAGGGTCAGATACGCAGTATTTT.

The chain carries TRBV9 and TRBJ2-7; 14 positions agree with TRBD2. This CDR3 contains 20 residues. Germline assignment: CDR1 SGDLS and CDR2 YYNGEE. J gave up 3 bases and V 4 bases, and 18 bases lay outside the gene matches. CDR3 DNA sequence: TGTGCCAGCAGCCCCCGACTAGCGGGGGGGAAAGTCTTCAGGTACTACGAGCAGTACTTC. Its translation: CASSPRLAGGKVFRYYEQYF.

V and J are TRBV11-2 and TRBJ2-7; 8 nucleotides agree with TRBD1. The CDR3 extends over 15 amino acids. The V gene's germline CDR1 is SGHAT and CDR2 FQNNGV. V lost 5 bases, J lost 3 bases, and 9 bases stayed unmatched. The CDR3 here is CASSPDLGQGYEQYF. DNA of the CDR3: TGTGCCAGCAGCCCGGACCTCGGACAGGGCTACGAGCAGTACTTC.

This rearrangement joins TRBV30 to TRBJ1-1; 11 bases agree with TRBD1. The CDR3 length is 15 residues. The trim removed 2 bases at V and 5 bases at J, leaving 7 bases unmatched. The germline V gene encodes CDR1 GTSNPN and CDR2 SVGIG (reference sequence). CDR3: CAWSLRGTGGTEAFF. The CDR3 bases are TGTGCCTGGAGTCTCCGTGGGACAGGGGGAACTGAAGCTTTCTTT.

The chain recombines TRBV4-3 with TRBJ1-3, with D maybe TRBD1 (5 bases). The CDR3 is made up of 15 amino acids. The V gene's germline CDR1 is LGHNA and CDR2 YSLEER. V lost 1 base and J lost 1, with 8 bases in between. The CDR3 sequence is CASSQGRASGNTIYF. The CDR3 coding sequence is TGCGCCAGCAGCCAAGGCAGGGCATCTGGAAACACCATATATTTT.

The V and J genes are TRBV28 and TRBJ1-6, with 9 positions matching TRBD1. The CDR3 has 15 amino acids. V shed 6 bases, J shed 6 bases, and the junction held 6 bases outside the gene matches. Germline V gene lookup returns CDR1 MDHEN and CDR2 SYDVKM. The CDR3: CASRPGTGSNSPLHF. DNA of the CDR3: TGTGCCAGCAGGCCCGGGACAGGGTCTAATTCACCCCTCCACTTT.

The chain couples TRBV18 to TRBJ2-3, with a weak D call TRBD1 (6 bases). Per germline, CDR1 KGHSH and CDR2 LQKENI. V lost 3 bases and J lost 5, with 15 bases in between. This CDR3 has 15 residues. CDR3: CASSPKHRVIDTQYF. The CDR3 region has the DNA TGTGCCAGCTCACCGAAACACAGGGTTATAGATACGCAGTATTTT.